This T cell receptor (beta chain) comes out of a study of T cells in Graves' hyperthyroidism and ophthalmopathy (dated by TCRdb to the late 2010s). For the study in its entirety: Peripheral blood samples were taken at initial diagnosis, before any treatment was given. TCR V-J signatures able to tell the groups apart were searched for in a discovery cohort of 95 or so patients, of whom over 40 had Graves' ophthalmopathy and 57 had stable Graves' hyperthyroidism. An independent validation cohort of some 18 hyperthyroidism patients and 17 patients who later progressed to ophthalmopathy tested prospective prediction of ophthalmopathy. The approximately 90 discovery patients were divided at random into training and test sets in a 7:3 ratio. The paper describes TCR Vbeta CDR3 sequencing of about 140 peripheral blood samples, made up of roughly 45 ophthalmopathy patients, some 76 hyperthyroidism patients and 17 progressor patients. After blood sampling, hyperthyroidism patients were treated with methimazole at a starting dose of 30 mg daily, and ophthalmopathy patients were treated with high-dose intravenous methylprednisolone. The study also compared thyroid tissue and blood T-cell repertoires from about six Graves' hyperthyroidism patients.

The TCR beta CDR3 regions were amplified from the RNA transcripts. A first-round RT-PCR of the TCR CDR3 used the HTBI primer set with the Qiagen OneStep RT-PCR kit. A second multiplex PCR round built the libraries, followed by size selection and purification. Paired-end sequencing of the libraries was performed with 100 bp reads on an Illumina HiSeq2000. Per the original workflow: SOAPnuke was used to process the raw data, with reads discarded if the reads contained adapters or uncalled bases, had a mean Phred below 15, or lacked an exact constant-primer or identifier match. High-quality paired reads were merged using COPE v1.2.5, and each unique nucleotide sequence was defined as a clonotype. MiTCR v1.1 was used to align the clonotypes against IMGT TRBV, TRBD and TRBJ reference segments. Only V-J combinations with frequency above 0.0001, covering approximately 99% of repertoires, were analysed. A TCS score was defined as the ratio of F50 (clonal expansion) to E x V (chaos), with BLOSUM62-based TCRdist applied between CDR3 peptides within each V-J. Welch's t-statistics and random forest reduced fewer than 600 V-J features to 13, which were used in a naive Bayes classifier (R e1071). TCRdb passed the public sequencing reads through fastp at Q25 and MiXCR, retaining productive beta sequences. Every distinct CDR3 protein forms one entry, paired with its most common genes and DNA. It is TCRdb's table, rather than the study itself, that gives the V and J calls and clone size. Here the sample has around 350,000 distinct CDR3 sequences; about 13% occur a single time. The ten largest clonotypes hold around 9.2% of the sample.

As concerns this clonotype: This clone's antigen is unknown. Per-base quality was not reported, and no clone a single base away is much larger than it.

The CDR3 starts with the cysteine, ends with the phenylalanine, and has 13 residues. This entry keeps only the CDR3 DNA: 39 bases, framed from base 1. According to the germline V gene, CDR1 reads MGHRA and CDR2 reads YSYEKL. Deletion took 1 base off V and 10 bases off J, with a span of 11 bases between the germline ends. Study-level results and caveats: During validation, the model predicted progression to ophthalmopathy a median of approximately 6.5 months ahead of onset, with approximately 70% sensitivity and more than 72% specificity. Blood samples also contained most of the expanded thyroid clonotypes (frequency above 0.001), which suggests that blood repertoires may reflect thyroid immune responses. Sample size was not statistically predetermined, and investigators were not blinded to group allocation. A 13 V-J signature model separated ophthalmopathy from stable hyperthyroidism, with around 90% sensitivity and 81.08% specificity in cross-validation and 80%/75% in testing.

Stable Graves' hyperthyroidism was defined as no progression to ophthalmopathy during 18 months of follow-up. Hyperthyroidism patients were aged 18 to 65 years and newly diagnosed, with disease duration of less than 2 months. Any patient with an uncontrolled infection, another autoimmune disease, pregnancy or lactation was excluded. Diagnoses were established on the basis of clinical symptoms, serum thyroxine and TRAb, thyroid ultrasound, and orbital computed tomography. PBMCs were separated from roughly 9.6 ml of fresh peripheral blood using Ficoll-Paque density gradient centrifugation. Total RNA was extracted with Trizol reagent, and quality was checked on an Agilent 2100 Bioanalyzer.

Recombination connected TRBV4-1 to TRBJ1-3, with the D gene call left open. The source material was blood. The TCR comes from a woman aged 18-29 years with Graves' hyperthyroidism. This receptor carries the CDR3 CASSQALGETIYF. The nucleotide sequence is given as TGCGCCAGCAGCCAAGCCCTTGGGGAGACCATATATTTT.